Below, one TCR beta chain is given with its context. Antigen: not known. Germline loops: CDR1 MGHRA, CDR2 YSYEKL. This CDR3 has 14 residues. V was clipped by 1 base and J by 5 bases, with 11 bases between them. The sample belongs to a study of cytomegalovirus exposure and HLA in healthy donors. The study, taken as a whole, reports: Accurate HLA-A and HLA-B prediction from TCR beta sequences was reported for most subjects.

Use of 60 Vbeta and 13 Jbeta primers characterized the PCR. Only in-frame clones appear in the TCRdb table, and some are missing; sequencing was by immunoSEQ multiplex PCR. The data show 210,000 or so clones, with over 75% seen just once and around 9.6% held by the top ten. This receptor was taken from a woman aged 50 to 65 in good health and CMV-seropositive. Input material: PBMCs. The V gene is TRBV4-1, the J gene TRBJ1-1, with D unclear. CDR3 sequence: CASSQGQDGTEAFF. The CDR3 DNA reads TGCGCCAGCAGCCAAGGACAAGATGGGACTGAAGCTTTCTTT.